Listed below are T cell receptor beta chains from one sample, sequenced in a study of cytomegalovirus exposure and HLA in healthy donors. Only in-frame clones appear in the TCRdb table, and some are missing; sequencing was by immunoSEQ multiplex PCR. This sample's table reports 60,000 to 80,000 clones. Sequencing input: PBMCs. The receptors originated from a boy younger than 18 in good health and CMV-seronegative. CDR3s include the opening cysteine and the closing phenylalanine or tryptophan. The D gene is left open where the match is weak.

length | J | V | D | CDR3 | DNA
16 | TRBJ2-7 | TRBV5-6 | . | CASSSDPGTQSYEQYF | TGTGCCAGCAGCTCCGATCCCGGGACACAATCCTACGAGCAGTACTTC
11 | TRBJ2-7 | TRBV20-1 | TRBD1 | CSALTGVEQYF | TGCAGTGCTTTGACAGGGGTCGAGCAGTACTTC
13 | TRBJ1-3 | TRBV29-1 | . | CSVQQGAGNTIYF | TGCAGCGTCCAACAGGGAGCTGGAAACACCATATATTTT
13 | TRBJ2-7 | TRBV6-5 | TRBD2 | CASSEREPYEQYF | TGTGCCAGCAGCGAGCGGGAACCCTACGAGCAGTACTTC
15 | TRBJ1-1 | TRBV2 | TRBD1 | CANLKGGDGGTEAFF | TGTGCCAACCTCAAAGGGGGCGACGGTGGCACTGAAGCTTTCTTT
14 | TRBJ1-5 | TRBV2 | TRBD1 | CASSIDRGNQPQHF | TGTGCCAGCAGCATCGACAGGGGTAATCAGCCCCAGCATTTT
15 | TRBJ1-2 | TRBV6-5 | . | CASSYPGAGDYGYTF | TGTGCCAGCAGTTACCCAGGGGCGGGAGACTATGGCTACACCTTC
16 | TRBJ2-1 | TRBV5-6 | TRBD2 | CASSLGTSGNYNEQFF | TGTGCCAGCAGCTTGGGGACTAGCGGGAACTACAATGAGCAGTTCTTC
13 | TRBJ2-7 | TRBV6-5 | . | CASGQAVTYEQYF | TGTGCCAGCGGGCAGGCCGTCACCTACGAGCAGTACTTC
15 | TRBJ2-3 | TRBV29-1 | TRBD2 | CSVGRLAGSPDTQYF | TGCAGCGTTGGACGGTTAGCGGGTTCCCCAGATACGCAGTATTTT
13 | TRBJ1-1 | TRBV10-3 | . | CAIRGAENTEAFF | TGTGCCATCAGGGGGGCCGAGAACACTGAAGCTTTCTTT
12 | TRBJ1-1 | TRBV5-8 | . | CASPETVTEAFF | TGTGCCAGCCCCGAGACAGTCACTGAAGCTTTCTTT
15 | TRBJ2-7 | TRBV19 | . | CASSWGVREMGEQYF | TGTGCCAGTAGTTGGGGAGTTCGAGAGATGGGGGAGCAGTACTTC
15 | TRBJ2-7 | TRBV19 | TRBD2 | CASSPRLAESSEQYF | TGTGCCAGTAGTCCCAGACTAGCGGAGAGTAGCGAGCAGTACTTC
14 | TRBJ2-7 | TRBV15 | . | CATSMELVSYEQYF | TGTGCCACCAGCATGGAGTTAGTATCCTACGAGCAGTACTTC
15 | TRBJ1-4 | TRBV9 | . | CASSVDDGENEKLFF | TGTGCCAGCAGCGTAGATGATGGAGAAAATGAAAAACTGTTTTTT
16 | TRBJ2-7 | TRBV18 | . | CASSPLSQQTDYEQYF | TGTGCCAGCTCACCACTTTCTCAGCAAACAGACTACGAGCAGTACTTC
14 | TRBJ1-1 | TRBV10-3 | . | CAISEDGMNTEAFF | TGTGCCATCAGTGAAGACGGGATGAACACTGAAGCTTTCTTT
13 | TRBJ1-1 | TRBV5-5 | . | CASSLVSRNEAFF | TGTGCCAGCAGCTTGGTAAGCAGGAATGAAGCTTTCTTT
15 | TRBJ2-7 | TRBV28 | . | CASSPQTGEGREQYF | TGTGCCAGCAGCCCCCAGACAGGGGAGGGAAGGGAGCAGTACTTC
15 | TRBJ1-1 | TRBV5-1 | TRBD1 | CASSQGTGVNTEAFF | TGCGCCAGCAGCCAAGGGACAGGGGTGAACACTGAAGCTTTCTTT
14 | TRBJ1-2 | TRBV30 | TRBD1 | CAWSRQGTNYGYTF | TGTGCCTGGAGCCGACAGGGGACGAACTATGGCTACACCTTC
18 | TRBJ2-7 | TRBV5-6 | TRBD2 | CASSLGLAGDPRNYEQYF | TGTGCCAGCAGCTTGGGACTAGCGGGAGACCCAAGAAACTACGAGCAGTACTTC
15 | TRBJ2-5 | TRBV5-8 | . | CASSLGQLYQETQYF | TGTGCCAGCAGCTTGGGACAACTCTACCAAGAGACCCAGTACTTC
15 | TRBJ1-1 | TRBV10-3 | . | CAISDSERGNTEAFF | TGTGCCATCAGTGACAGCGAGCGGGGGAACACTGAAGCTTTCTTT
13 | TRBJ1-1 | TRBV7-3 | . | CASSLSVNTEAFF | TGTGCCAGCAGCTTATCCGTGAACACTGAAGCTTTCTTT
15 | TRBJ2-1 | TRBV4-2 | TRBD2 | CASSPSGSLHNEQFF | TGTGCCAGCAGCCCAAGCGGGAGTCTCCACAATGAGCAGTTCTTC
14 | TRBJ1-5 | TRBV6-6 | . | CASSRERASQPQHF | TGTGCCAGCAGTCGGGAAAGGGCCAGTCAGCCCCAGCATTTT
13 | TRBJ1-5 | TRBV19 | . | CASLDRTNQPQHF | TGTGCCAGTTTAGACAGGACCAATCAGCCCCAGCATTTT
14 | TRBJ1-1 | TRBV7-8 | . | CASSSDRDLSEAFF | TGTGCCAGCAGCTCCGACCGGGACTTGTCTGAAGCTTTCTTT